There are a few counts of the clone carrying this T cell receptor beta chain. The antigen is not known. Every donor provided 9.5 to 10 milliliters of peripheral blood. Each sample gave at least 6 million isolated PBMCs. The data derive from a study of blood T cells in healthy people across ages. Together with a sample-barcoded 5' primer, a J-beta primer mix was included in a second PCR lasting roughly 6 to 12 cycles. Sequencing yielded, for each sample, at least 3 million paired-end reads carrying CDR3. TCRdb fed the 5' RACE reads into MiXCR, producing one record per CDR3 protein. The sample lists 1 million or so distinct CDR3 sequences, 45% seen once, with 15% to 20% in the top ten. Findings of the study overall: Both higher diversity and more naive CD4+ cells marked long-lived donors when set against aged donors.

The germline V gene has CDR1 SGHRS and CDR2 YFSETQ. The CDR3 is 13 amino acids. The germline V and J ends were trimmed by 0 bases and 4 bases, with 7 bases remaining between them. What was sequenced was blood. This clonotype was sampled from a woman aged 55-70 years in good health. The chain recombines TRBV5-1 with TRBJ1-2; D call uncertain. CDR3 loop: CASSLADGYGYTF. The CDR3 DNA reads TGCGCCAGCAGCTTGGCGGACGGCTATGGCTACACCTTC. Full variable domain (missing parts from reference TRBV5-1 and TRBJ1-2): KAGVTQTPRYLIKTRGQQVTLSCSPISGHRSVSWYQQTPGQGLQFLFEYFSETQRNKGNFPGRFSGRQFSNSRSEMNVSTLELGDSALYLCASSLADGYGYTFGSGTRLTVV.